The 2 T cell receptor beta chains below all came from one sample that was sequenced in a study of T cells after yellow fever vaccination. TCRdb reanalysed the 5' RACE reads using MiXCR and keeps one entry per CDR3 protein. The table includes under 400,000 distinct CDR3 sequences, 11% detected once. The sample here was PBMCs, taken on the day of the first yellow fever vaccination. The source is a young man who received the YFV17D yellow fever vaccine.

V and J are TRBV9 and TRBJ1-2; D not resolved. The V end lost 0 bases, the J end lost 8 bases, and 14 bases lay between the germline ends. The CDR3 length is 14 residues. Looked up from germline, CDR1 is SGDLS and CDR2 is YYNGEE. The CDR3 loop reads CASSVGAATRGYTF. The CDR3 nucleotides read TGTGCCAGCAGCGTAGGGGCAGCAACACGGGGCTACACCTTC.

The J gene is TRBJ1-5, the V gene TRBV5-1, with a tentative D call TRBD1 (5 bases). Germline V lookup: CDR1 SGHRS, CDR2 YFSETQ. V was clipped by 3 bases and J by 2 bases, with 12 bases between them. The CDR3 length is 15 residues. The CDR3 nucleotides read TGCGCCAGCAGCTCCTCCGGGGGTCGCAATCAGCCCCAGCATTTT. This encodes CASSSSGGRNQPQHF.